This paragraph reports one TCR beta chain. The antigen remains unidentified. These data come from a study of cytomegalovirus exposure and HLA in healthy donors. Study-wide points: Being productive about 87% or about 30% of the time was typical of most TCR beta V segments in an earlier analysis.

The PCR had 60 Vbeta and 13 Jbeta primers. Assay: immunoSEQ multiplex PCR; the TCRdb copy retains only in-frame clones and omits some. The sample has roughly 200,000 clones; roughly 12% are singletons. The germline V gene has CDR1 LNHNV and CDR2 YYDKDF (reference sequence). The CDR3 loop spans 15 amino acids. V was shortened by 3 bases and J by 4 bases, with 14 bases between the two germline ends. The J gene is TRBJ2-3, the V gene TRBV15, with D possibly matching TRBD1 (5 bases). The TCR was taken from a man in his forties or fifties in good health and CMV-seropositive. Sequenced material: PBMCs. The CDR3 DNA reads TGTGCCACCAGCAGGTCTCCCCAGGGCCCAGATACGCAGTATTTT. It specifies CATSRSPQGPDTQYF.